These 5 T cell receptor beta chains came from one sample sequenced in a study of T cell repertoires in cytomegalovirus infection. MiXCR was run by TCRdb on the reads, yielding one entry per CDR3 protein. The sample has 560,000 or so distinct CDR3 sequences, more than 15% seen once. Source material: CD8+ T cells from PBMCs. These receptors were taken from a human donor in good health (CMV status not recorded). Some clones in this sample may be carry-over from other donors' samples.

The chain carries TRBV15 and TRBJ2-2, with a tentative D call TRBD1 (6 bases). Trimming removed 6 bases from V and 2 bases from J, with 16 bases in between. The germline gives CDR1 LNHNV, CDR2 YYDKDF (reference sequence). The CDR3 contains 16 residues. CDR3 sequence (DNA): TGTGCCACCAGGAGGACAGTGAACGAAAACACCGGGGAGCTGTTTTTT. Its protein is CATRRTVNENTGELFF.

The chain recombines TRBV6-6 with TRBJ2-2; D is unclear. Germline V gene data show CDR1 as MNHNY and CDR2 as SVGAGI (reference sequence). V was pared by 0 bases and J by 7 bases, with 6 bases between. The CDR3 spans 13 residues. The CDR3 spells CASSYSNVGELFF. CDR3 DNA sequence: TGTGCCAGCAGTTACTCGAACGTCGGGGAGCTGTTTTTT.

This clonotype was seen at least ten times. The chain uses TRBV4-1 and TRBJ2-1; D possibly uses TRBD1 or TRBD2 (7 bases each). This CDR3 region has 15 residues. Germline V gene data show CDR1 as MGHRA and CDR2 as YSYEKL. The ends were cut back, 1 base at V and 9 bases at J, with 16 bases in the middle. CDR3 protein: CASSQGQGGWGEQFF. CDR3 in DNA: TGCGCCAGCAGCCAAGGACAGGGAGGGTGGGGTGAGCAGTTCTTC.

This clonotype turned up a few times. The chain combines TRBV11-2 with TRBJ2-7; 9 bases line up with TRBD2. Germline V gene lookup returns CDR1 SGHAT and CDR2 FQNNGV. The J segment lost 0 bases and the V segment lost 5 bases, leaving 14 bases of the junction unmatched. The CDR3 length is 18 residues. The CDR3: CASSLTYSGSRDSYEQYF. For the CDR3, the DNA is TGTGCCAGCAGCCTGACCTATAGCGGGAGTAGGGACTCCTACGAGCAGTACTTC.

The gene calls are TRBV5-1 and TRBJ2-7, with a weak D call TRBD2 (5 bases). The CDR3 has 17 amino acids. V dropped 6 bases and J dropped 4 bases, with 26 bases sitting between them. Germline V CDR1 and CDR2: SGHRS, YFSETQ. CDR3 DNA: TGCGCCAGCACCGGTAGCGTCTCTACGGGCCTTTCATACGAGCAGTACTTC. Its translation is CASTGSVSTGLSYEQYF.